This TCR beta chain was retrieved from a study of blood T cell repertoires in COVID-19. Across the study: The origin of the acute and convalescent COVID-19 samples was the United States, Italy and Spain. PBMCs, B-cell-depleted T cells, or T cells provided the cDNA or gDNA that made up the material.

The germline V gene encodes CDR1 SGHTA and CDR2 FQGNSA. Trimming at V came to 1 base and at J to 9 bases, leaving 7 bases not matched to a gene. The CDR3 extends over 15 amino acids. Source study methods: Estimation of nucleated cell counts was performed using reference gene primer amplification. This table comes from immunoSEQ multiplex PCR, and its TCRdb copy is limited to in-frame clones, with some not included. V and J calls and clone size are copied from that table; D and trimming were computed from the DNA. The profile shows roughly 70,000 clones, more than 75% of them singletons. The sample comprised peripheral blood. The chain joins TRBV7-2 to TRBJ2-1, with 9 bases lining up with TRBD2. The origin of this receptor is a woman aged 80 or older with active or convalescent COVID-19. The CDR3 region is CASSLDGGGAGEQFF. The DNA of the CDR3 is TGTGCCAGCAGCTTAGATGGCGGGGGGGCCGGTGAGCAGTTCTTC.